This T cell receptor (beta chain) was profiled in a study of blood T cell repertoires in COVID-19. Study-wide context: There were acute and convalescent COVID-19 samples, and they came from the United States, Italy and Spain. Sources were T cells, B-cell-depleted T cells, or PBMCs; the material itself was cDNA or gDNA.

Per the original data handling: Reference gene primer amplification in the assay estimated nucleated cell counts. Generated by immunoSEQ multiplex PCR, the TCRdb table keeps only in-frame clones and is missing some. Clonal size and the V and J genes are those of that table, whereas D and trimming came from the DNA. In the table there are roughly 150,000 clones, roughly 85% of which are singletons. The CDR3 contains 14 residues. The germline CDR1 and CDR2 sequences are MDHEN and SYDVKM. With 6 bases removed from V and 4 bases from J, the gap between germline ends came to 13 bases. The clonotype originates from a woman older than 75 with active or convalescent COVID-19. The chain carries TRBV28 and TRBJ1-3, with a tentative D call TRBD1 (6 bases). Sequenced: peripheral blood. CDR3 sequence: CASSPGTSGNTIYF. CDR3 coding DNA: TGTGCCAGCAGCCCCGGGACATCAGGAAACACCATATATTTT. The full variable domain, completed using reference TRBV28 and TRBJ1-3, is DVKVTQSSRYLVKRTGEKVFLECVQDMDHENMFWYRQDPGLGLRLIYFSYDVKMKEKGDIPEGYSVSREKKERFSLILESASTNQTSMYLCASSPGTSGNTIYFGEGSWLTVV.